The 10 T cell receptor beta chains listed next were all sequenced from one sample in a study of lymphopenia after photon versus proton radiotherapy. The assay was immunoSEQ multiplex PCR, and TCRdb's table has in-frame clones only and misses some. The top ten clones hold around 2.2% of a sample with around 42,000 clones, over 75% of them seen once. The sequencing here drew on peripheral blood, taken from a patient treated with photon-based radiotherapy. These receptors all stem from a man aged 35 to 55 with gastric cancer.

The rearrangement uses TRBV2 and TRBJ1-5, with D possibly being TRBD1 (6 bases). Germline-derived CDR1 and CDR2 are SNHLY and FYNNEI. The V and J ends lost 3 bases and 2 bases respectively, with 8 bases between them. This CDR3 contains 14 residues. As DNA, the CDR3 is TGTGCCAGCAGTGAGGGGGGCGGCAATCAGCCCCAGCATTTT. It encodes CASSEGGGNQPQHF.

The chain combines TRBV11-2 with TRBJ2-1; D is unclear. With 5 bases removed from V and 3 bases from J, the gap between germline ends came to 14 bases. Germline V gene lookup returns CDR1 SGHAT and CDR2 FQNNGV. This CDR3 contains 15 residues. The CDR3 DNA follows: TGTGCCAGCAGCATACCCGGTTCCTTCTACAATGAGCAGTTCTTC. This gives the protein CASSIPGSFYNEQFF.

The chain links TRBV30 to TRBJ1-1, with a weak D call TRBD1 (5 bases). V dropped 5 bases and J dropped 4 bases, with 14 bases sitting between them. Germline V CDR1 and CDR2: GTSNPN, SVGIG (reference sequence). The CDR3 spans 13 residues. The CDR3 nucleotides read TGTGCCTGGGGGGACCACGGGACCACTGAAGCTTTCTTT. Translating it yields CAWGDHGTTEAFF.

The chain has TRBV2 and TRBJ2-5; D is perhaps TRBD1 (5 bases). Germline CDR1 is SNHLY and CDR2 is FYNNEI. The ends were cut back, 9 bases at V and 2 bases at J, with 7 bases in the middle. This CDR3 contains 11 residues. CDR3 in DNA: TGTGCCAGGGACATACAAGAGACCCAGTACTTC. Protein product: CARDIQETQYF.

This chain joins TRBV28 and TRBJ2-5; maybe TRBD1 (5 bases). The germline V gene encodes CDR1 MDHEN and CDR2 SYDVKM. This CDR3 has 18 residues. V lost 6 bases and J 2 bases, leaving 25 bases between the germline ends. As DNA, the CDR3 is TGTGCCAGCAGCTGGGCGTGGGGTCTACCCAGGGAACAAGAGACCCAGTACTTC. Protein product: CASSWAWGLPREQETQYF.

This chain links TRBV13 with TRBJ1-2; 9 bases agree with TRBD1. The CDR3 consists of 16 residues. The V gene end was trimmed by 4 bases and the J gene end by 5 bases; junction bases not matched to a gene: 11. Germline V gene lookup returns CDR1 PRHDT and CDR2 FYEKMQ (reference sequence). CDR3 amino acids: CASSSRKRQGGYGYTF. The CDR3 DNA is TGTGCCAGCAGCTCCCGCAAAAGACAGGGGGGGTATGGCTACACCTTC.

This chain links TRBV7-2 with TRBJ2-1; weak D call: TRBD1 (6 bases). Trimming cost V 1 base and J 9 bases, with 10 bases left between them. Looked up from germline, CDR1 is SGHTA and CDR2 is FQGNSA. The CDR3 contains 13 residues. In nucleotides, the CDR3 is TGTGCCAGCAGCTTAGGACAGGTTGGTGAGCAGTTCTTC. It encodes CASSLGQVGEQFF. Based on the CDR3 plus reference TRBV7-2 and TRBJ2-1, the full variable domain is GAGVSQSPSNKVTEKGKDVELRCDPISGHTALYWYRQSLGQGLEFLIYFQGNSAPDKSGLPSDRFSAERTGGSVSTLTIQRTQQEDSAVYLCASSLGQVGEQFFGPGTRLTVL.

V is TRBV14 and J is TRBJ1-6, with D uncertain. Germline loops: CDR1 SGHDN, CDR2 FVKESK. This CDR3 spans 16 amino acids. The V end lost 1 base, the J end lost 4 bases, and 11 bases lay between the germline ends. This CDR3 reads CASSQGGYSYNSPLHF. The CDR3 DNA reads TGTGCCAGCAGCCAAGGGGGATACAGTTATAATTCACCCCTCCACTTT.

V usage is TRBV5-1 and J usage is TRBJ1-6; D is uncertain. With 4 bases removed from V and 0 bases from J, the gap between germline ends came to 8 bases. The CDR3 spans 15 residues. Germline CDR1 is SGHRS and CDR2 is YFSETQ. CDR3 sequence (DNA): TGCGCCAGCAGCCCCGTTAGCTCCTATAATTCACCCCTCCACTTT. Translated: CASSPVSSYNSPLHF. Together with reference TRBV5-1 and TRBJ1-6, the CDR3 gives the full variable domain: KAGVTQTPRYLIKTRGQQVTLSCSPISGHRSVSWYQQTPGQGLQFLFEYFSETQRNKGNFPGRFSGRQFSNSRSEMNVSTLELGDSALYLCASSPVSSYNSPLHFGNGTRLTVT.

Remarks on this clone: A much larger clone sits a single nucleotide away, making a read error possible. Additional DNA sequences in this sample encode the identical CDR3. The chain is built from TRBV6-4 and TRBJ2-1; 11 bases align to TRBD2. Per the germline V gene, CDR1 is MRHNA and CDR2 is SNTAGT. The CDR3 runs to 16 residues. This CDR3 is CASSDISGGAYNEQFF. The CDR3 bases are TGTGCCAGCAGTGACATTAGCGGGGGGGCCTACAATGAGCAATTCTTC.